The T cell receptor beta chain under discussion was sequenced for a study of circulating and synovial CD4+ cells in juvenile arthritis (TCRdb year 2014). Turning to the overall study: Within each patient, the TCRbeta CDR3 repertoires of synovial CD4 T cells, bulk blood CD4 T cells and circulating HLA-DR+ CD4 T cells were compared. The goal of the repertoire sequencing was to confirm that synovial clonotypes were enriched in a circulating synovial-like CD4 T cell subset.

Results the study describes overall, beyond this receptor: Because T cell genome counts differed by at least an order of magnitude between CPL and bulk blood CD4 samples, sample-size effects were addressed. Circulating pathogenic-like lymphocytes clustered together with synovial T cells, and compared with bulk blood, the circulating pathogenic-like lymphocytes shared a substantially higher fraction of CDR3 sequences with synovium. Traditional Vbeta family usage analysis did not detect the difference between circulating pathogenic-like lymphocytes and bulk blood T cells. Since overlap with synovium went up as sequencing depth increased, the measured fractions of shared clonotypes likely underestimated the full repertoire overlap. Lower diversity was observed in synovial and circulating pathogenic-like lymphocyte repertoires than in bulk blood CD4 repertoires, and some CPL samples were found to be as oligoclonal as synovium.

The sequenced samples were obtained from patients with active juvenile idiopathic arthritis. Sorting was carried out immediately after cells were thawed, and dead cells were excluded with Live/Dead Fixable Near-IR Stain. A note on this clone: Its antigen is still unknown. No base quality information exists; no much larger clone differs at one position.

From a lookup of the germline V gene, CDR1 and CDR2 are MNHNS and SASEGT. From the cysteine up to the phenylalanine, the CDR3 has a length of 14 residues. CDR3 DNA only is kept here, 42 bases in frame from base 1. Trimmed from V: 7 bases; trimmed from J: 5 bases; junction bases lacking a gene match: 6. Library preparation used the immunoSEQ multiplex PCR assay. TCRbeta CDR3 sequencing was carried out by an external provider as a commercial service. The authors' pipeline ran thus. The analyses relied on productive nucleotide sequences along with amino acid sequences obtained through in silico translation. Diversity was measured as Renyi entropy over a range of alpha values, and the median of 200 repeated subsamples was taken to equalise sample size. Pairwise repertoire distance was calculated as one minus the Chao-modified Jaccard index, correcting for under-sampling, and used for clustering. Frequency-weighted overlap with synovial clonotypes was computed over 200 sample sizes, 200 draws without replacement each, and reported at the smaller sample's size. Here the immuneACCESS table is served through TCRdb, limited to in-frame sequences with V and J called. Missing clones are a known gap in these copies; in checked studies unresolved V genes cover under half, and the rest lacks a known reason. V and J calls plus clone size are reproduced from that table; the DNA served to infer D and trimming. The sample data list around 15,000 clones, and 91% of these were observed just once. Less than 0.95% of the sample rests with the top ten.

This receptor was identified in a human donor with juvenile idiopathic arthritis. The sequence links TRBV6-1 to TRBJ1-5; 9 bases in the junction line up with TRBD1. Material for sequencing was CD4+ T cells from blood. The CDR3 protein is CASIRDRVHQPQHF. The bases are TGTGCCAGCATCCGGGACAGGGTACATCAGCCCCAGCATTTT.